A single sample gave rise to the 25 T cell receptor beta chains below, sequenced in a study of shared clonotypes between healthy human individuals. Naive CD8 populations comprised CD45RO-negative cells positively selected for CCR7, excluding terminally differentiated effector memory CD45RA+ cells. Using immunoSEQ multiplex PCR, the repertoire was profiled, and TCRdb retains in-frame clones only, with some absent. Counted here are about 2,200,000 clones, approximately 94% occurring once; the ten biggest clones make up 1.5% to 2%. Specimen: naive CD8+ T cells from PBMCs. Receptors were obtained from a man aged 18 to 35 in good health. Some clones in this sample may be carry-over from other donors' samples.

The chain has TRBV5-4 and TRBJ2-5; maybe TRBD2 (5 bases). V gave up 2 bases and J gave up 1 base, with 9 bases separating them. The CDR3 has 14 residues. Germline V CDR1 and CDR2: SGHNT, YYREEE (reference sequence). Here the CDR3 DNA reads TGTGCCAGCAGCTTTGAGGGTCCCCAAGAGACCCAGTACTTC. It codes for CASSFEGPQETQYF. Full variable domain (rest looked up from reference TRBV5-4 and TRBJ2-5): ETGVTQSPTHLIKTRGQQVTLRCSSQSGHNTVSWYQQALGQGPQFIFQYYREEENGRGNFPPRFSGLQFPNYSSELNVNALELDDSALYLCASSFEGPQETQYFGPGTRLLVL.

The genes are TRBV11-2 and TRBJ2-7, with 8 bases fitting TRBD2. The CDR3 has 14 residues. V dropped 5 bases and J dropped 3; count of bases not matched to a gene: 6. Germline V lookup: CDR1 SGHAT, CDR2 FQNNGV. CDR3 sequence: CASSPRSGSYEQYF. The CDR3 DNA is TGTGCCAGCAGCCCCAGAAGCGGGAGCTACGAGCAGTACTTC.

A single count supports this clone. The chain has TRBV6-5 and TRBJ1-1, with TRBD1 as a possible D gene (6 bases). V was shortened by 6 bases and J by 7 bases, with 15 bases between the two germline ends. This CDR3 spans 13 amino acids. Germline V gene data show CDR1 as MNHEY and CDR2 as SVGAGI. The CDR3, as DNA: TGTGCCAGCAGAACCACAGGGTTCGATGAAGCTTTCTTT. Translating gives CASRTTGFDEAFF.

Turning to this clone: Different DNA sequences within this sample yield the same CDR3. The rearrangement uses TRBV4-1 and TRBJ2-7, with D unclear. Germline V gene lookup returns CDR1 MGHRA and CDR2 YSYEKL. The CDR3 runs 14 residues. V was pared by 1 base and J by 2 bases, with 9 bases between. This chain's CDR3 is CASSQVPGPYEQYF. CDR3 sequence (DNA): TGCGCCAGCAGCCAAGTCCCCGGGCCCTACGAGCAGTACTTC.

This clone was seen more than once but under ten times. J is TRBJ1-5 and V is TRBV7-2; no firm D call. Germline CDR1 and CDR2: SGHTA and FQGNSA. This CDR3 has 15 residues. V gave up 1 base and J gave up 2 bases, with 9 bases separating them. CDR3 in DNA: TGTGCCAGCAGCTTAGGTGTACGACGCAATCAGCCCCAGCATTTT. Protein: CASSLGVRRNQPQHF.

CDR3 loop: CASSLTRTGENTEAFF. Here the CDR3 DNA reads TGTGCCAGTAGTTTGACGCGGACGGGTGAGAACACTGAAGCTTTCTTT. The chain couples TRBV19 to TRBJ1-1; no clear D. Germline V lookup: CDR1 LNHDA, CDR2 SQIVND (reference sequence). The V end lost 5 bases, the J end lost 1 base, and 17 bases lay between the germline ends. The CDR3 totals 16 residues.

The chain has TRBV6-4 and TRBJ1-1, with D perhaps matching TRBD1 (5 bases). V lost 3 bases to trimming and J lost 4 bases, with 12 bases between them. The germline gives CDR1 MRHNA, CDR2 SNTAGT. The CDR3 is made up of 14 amino acids. The CDR3: CASSESGMSTEAFF. In nucleotides, the CDR3 is TGTGCCAGCAGTGAATCAGGGATGAGCACTGAAGCTTTCTTT.

As concerns this clone: The same CDR3 also results from other DNA sequences found in this sample. The chain employs TRBV18 and TRBJ1-5; no definite D call. Trimming took off 4 bases at V and 4 bases at J, with 8 bases between the two ends. This CDR3 is 13 amino acids long. Germline CDR1 is KGHSH and CDR2 is LQKENI. CDR3 region: CASSQGHNQPQHF. The CDR3 region has the DNA TGTGCCAGCTCACAAGGGCATAATCAGCCCCAGCATTTT.

The V call is TRBV5-1, the J call TRBJ1-2, with D unresolved. This CDR3 contains 13 residues. CDR1 and CDR2 from the germline V gene are SGHRS and YFSETQ. V lost 3 bases and J 1 base, leaving 7 bases between the germline ends. The CDR3 bases are TGCGCCAGCAGCTCGGACTTTAACTATGGCTACACCTTC. The encoded protein is CASSSDFNYGYTF.

V gene TRBV19 combines with J gene TRBJ2-1; weak D call: TRBD2 (5 bases). The CDR3 consists of 15 residues. V was shortened by 7 bases and J by 3 bases, with 16 bases between the two germline ends. Per germline, CDR1 LNHDA and CDR2 SQIVND (reference sequence). In DNA, the CDR3 is TGTGCCAGTACGGACGCTTACGGAGGCTACAATGAGCAGTTCTTC. It encodes CASTDAYGGYNEQFF.

CDR3: CAISVGGVNTEAFF. DNA for the CDR3: TGTGCCATCAGTGTCGGCGGGGTGAACACTGAAGCTTTCTTT. The chain recombines TRBV10-3 with TRBJ1-1; D uncertain. The CDR3 runs to 14 residues. Germline values: CDR1 ENHRY, CDR2 SYGVKD. V gave up 4 bases and J gave up 0 bases, with 9 bases separating them.

This chain uses TRBV2 with TRBJ1-3; D is possibly TRBD1 (5 bases). Germline CDR1 and CDR2: SNHLY and FYNNEI. The CDR3 extends over 16 amino acids. The germline V and J ends were trimmed by 3 bases and 0 bases, with 12 bases remaining between them. CDR3 sequence reads: CASSEGRVFSGNTIYF. CDR3 coding DNA: TGTGCCAGCAGTGAGGGCAGGGTCTTCTCTGGAAACACCATATATTTT.

The chain links TRBV5-1 to TRBJ2-7; no clear D. The CDR3 totals 15 residues. V lost 1 base, J lost 6 bases, and 17 bases lay in between. The germline V gene has CDR1 SGHRS and CDR2 YFSETQ. The CDR3 region is CASSLTSPAVVEQYF. The CDR3, as DNA: TGCGCCAGCAGCTTGACATCCCCCGCGGTTGTCGAGCAGTACTTC. Full variable domain (rest looked up from reference TRBV5-1 and TRBJ2-7): KAGVTQTPRYLIKTRGQQVTLSCSPISGHRSVSWYQQTPGQGLQFLFEYFSETQRNKGNFPGRFSGRQFSNSRSEMNVSTLELGDSALYLCASSLTSPAVVEQYFGPGTRLTVT.

This chain links TRBV7-2 with TRBJ2-1, with D unclear. The CDR3 has 14 residues. V lost 0 bases to trimming and J lost 8 bases, with 11 bases between them. The germline CDR1 and CDR2 sequences are SGHTA and FQGNSA. The chain's CDR3 is CASSLAMQIYEQFF. CDR3 DNA sequence: TGTGCCAGCAGCTTAGCGATGCAGATTTATGAGCAGTTCTTC.

V usage is TRBV6-5 and J usage is TRBJ2-7, with 7 bases aligning to TRBD1. The CDR3 spans 15 residues. From germline, CDR1 is MNHEY and CDR2 SVGAGI. Trimming at V came to 6 bases and at J to 5 bases, leaving 13 bases not matched to a gene. CDR3 coding DNA: TGTGCCAGCAGACCCAGAGGGGGCATTATACACGAGCAGTACTTC. Translated: CASRPRGGIIHEQYF.

The chain is built from TRBV5-6 and TRBJ2-7; the D gene is possibly TRBD1 (6 bases). The CDR3 loop spans 13 amino acids. V was clipped by 4 bases and J by 5 bases, with 13 bases between them. Germline V gene data show CDR1 as SGHDT and CDR2 as YYEEEE. The CDR3 region has the DNA TGTGCCAGCAGCGGGCGTAACAGGGACGAGCAGTACTTC. Translated: CASSGRNRDEQYF.

J is TRBJ2-3 and V is TRBV27; D is possibly TRBD1 or TRBD2 (5 bases each). Germline CDR1 MNHEY, CDR2 SMNVEV (reference sequence). The V gene lost 0 bases and the J gene lost 3 bases, with 16 bases spanning the gap. This CDR3 is built from 17 residues. Here the CDR3 reads CASSLSPGTGRTDTQYF. The DNA for the CDR3 is TGTGCCAGCAGTTTATCTCCGGGGACGGGGAGAACAGATACGCAGTATTTT.

J is TRBJ2-5 and V is TRBV19; D is uncertain. CDR1 LNHDA and CDR2 SQIVND come from the germline V gene (reference sequence). There are 13 residues in the CDR3. Trimming removed 6 bases from V and 3 bases from J, with 11 bases in between. The CDR3: CASSPPAEETQYF. CDR3 DNA sequence: TGTGCCAGTAGCCCTCCGGCCGAAGAGACCCAGTACTTC.

The CDR3 bases are TGTGCCAGCAGCTTAGCGAGCGGGAGCCCCTACGAGCAGTACTTC. Amino acids: CASSLASGSPYEQYF. The V gene is TRBV11-2, the J gene TRBJ2-7, with TRBD2 matching over 8 bases. Germline trimming cut 1 base from V and 2 bases from J; bases unmatched to any gene: 4. There are 15 residues in the CDR3. Per germline, CDR1 SGHAT and CDR2 FQNNGV.

On this clone: The same CDR3 can be traced to other DNA sequences in this sample. The chain has TRBV27 and TRBJ2-7, with 10 bases lining up with TRBD2. This CDR3 region has 13 residues. With V trimmed by 7 bases and J by 0 bases, 0 bases remained unmatched. The germline V gene encodes CDR1 MNHEY and CDR2 SMNVEV (reference sequence). As DNA, the CDR3 is TGTGCCAGCACTAGCGGGAGCTCCTACGAGCAGTACTTC. Protein: CASTSGSSYEQYF.

V usage is TRBV12-5 and J usage is TRBJ2-1, with D possibly being TRBD2 (5 bases). This CDR3 is 14 amino acids long. CDR1 and CDR2 from the germline V gene are LGHNT and FRNRAP. Trimming pared 2 bases from V and 9 bases from J, leaving 14 bases between. The CDR3: CASGLPGLGSEQFF. The CDR3 bases are TGTGCTAGTGGTTTGCCGGGCCTGGGGAGTGAGCAGTTCTTC.

The chain has TRBV10-3 and TRBJ2-7, with TRBD2 identical over 11 bases. This CDR3 is built from 15 residues. The V segment lost 10 bases and the J segment 5 bases; nucleotides outside the gene matches: 13. The germline V gene encodes CDR1 ENHRY and CDR2 SYGVKD. This CDR3 reads CATLPELAGAHEQYF. Written as DNA, the CDR3 is TGTGCCACCCTACCCGAACTAGCGGGAGCCCACGAGCAGTACTTC.

Comments on this clone: In the same sample, other DNA sequences code for this CDR3. The chain uses TRBV7-9 and TRBJ2-1; 14 nucleotides line up with TRBD2. Germline lookup yields CDR1 SEHNR and CDR2 FQNEAQ (reference sequence). V was clipped by 5 bases and J by 4 bases; unmatched bases: 4. This CDR3 spans 16 amino acids. The CDR3 DNA reads as TGTGCCAGCAGCCGGGGGACTAGCGGGAGTTACAATGAGCAGTTCTTC. Protein: CASSRGTSGSYNEQFF.

The V and J genes are TRBV28 and TRBJ1-1; D is unresolved. Trimming took 3 bases from V and 11 from J, leaving 13 bases between them. CDR3 length: 12 residues. The germline V gene encodes CDR1 MDHEN and CDR2 SYDVKM. CDR3 nucleotides: TGTGCCAGCAGTTTTGCGCGCATTGGGGCTTTCTTT. Translation: CASSFARIGAFF.

The chain is built from TRBV4-3 and TRBJ1-2; D unclear. Germline V gene lookup returns CDR1 LGHNA and CDR2 YSLEER. This CDR3 contains 14 residues. Trimming took 1 base from V and 0 from J, leaving 6 bases between them. The CDR3 DNA sequence: TGCGCCAGCAGCCAAGTCGGAACTAACTATGGCTACACCTTC. Its protein product is CASSQVGTNYGYTF.